Following are 26 T cell receptor beta chains from one sample sequenced in a study of blood T cells in healthy people across ages. Primed by a sample-barcoded 5' primer and a J-beta primer mix, a second PCR proceeded for 7 to 11 cycles. TCRdb reprocessed the 5' RACE reads with MiXCR, giving one entry per CDR3 protein. There are about 840,000 distinct CDR3 sequences in the sample; under 35% occur only once, and about a tenth lies in the top ten. Another study also made use of these data, one on T cells of mothers and their children.

The material sequenced was blood. The receptors were gathered from a woman aged 40 to 50 in good health.

This chain links TRBV7-9 with TRBJ1-6; D unclear. V lost 5 bases and J 8 bases, leaving 13 bases between the germline ends. This CDR3 comprises 14 residues. CDR1 is SEHNR and CDR2 is FQNEAQ in the germline V gene (reference sequence). The CDR3 bases are TGTGCCAGCAGCCCACGATATGGAGATTCACCCCTCCACTTT. Translated, it gives CASSPRYGDSPLHF.

This clonotype occurred a few times. The CDR3 is CASSAGTGAGYEQYF. The DNA for the CDR3 is TGTGCCAGCAGTGCTGGGACAGGGGCCGGCTACGAGCAGTACTTC. The chain uses TRBV2 and TRBJ2-7; 10 bases fit TRBD1. V dropped 4 bases and J dropped 3; count of bases not matched to a gene: 6. Germline CDR1 reads SNHLY; CDR2 reads FYNNEI. CDR3 length: 15 residues.

V and J are TRBV30 and TRBJ1-5; 9 bases line up with TRBD1. Germline CDR1 reads GTSNPN; CDR2 reads SVGIG (reference sequence). The CDR3 is made up of 13 amino acids. After removal of 5 bases from V and 7 bases from J, the junction contained 6 bases not matched to a gene. The CDR3 protein is CAWGGQGVQPQHF. For the CDR3, the DNA is TGTGCCTGGGGGGGACAGGGAGTACAGCCCCAGCATTTT.

The J gene is TRBJ1-2, the V gene TRBV30; 11 bases agree with TRBD1. CDR1 and CDR2 from the germline V gene are GTSNPN and SVGIG (reference sequence). This CDR3 spans 14 amino acids. The V segment lost 3 bases and the J segment 8 bases; nucleotides outside the gene matches: 8. This chain's CDR3 is CAWRRTGGDEGYTF. For the CDR3, the DNA is TGTGCCTGGAGGAGGACAGGGGGCGACGAAGGCTACACCTTC.

This clonotype has ten or more counts. J is TRBJ1-1 and V is TRBV29-1; the D is unclear. In germline, CDR1 is SQVTM, CDR2 ANQGSEA. This CDR3 is 12 amino acids long. With 4 bases removed from V and 1 base from J, the gap between germline ends came to 7 bases. Here the CDR3 DNA reads TGCAGCGTTGCAAGGACGAACACTGAAGCTTTCTTT. Amino acids: CSVARTNTEAFF. The variable domain in full, completed from reference TRBV29-1 and TRBJ1-1, reads SAVISQKPSRDICQRGTSLTIQCQVDSQVTMMFWYRQQPGQSLTLIATANQGSEATYESGFVIDKFPISRPNLTFSTLTVSNMSPEDSSIYLCSVARTNTEAFFGQGTRLTVV.

This clonotype was recorded only once. The chain is built from TRBV4-1 and TRBJ1-1, with a tentative D call TRBD1 (5 bases). The CDR3 runs to 14 residues. Germline CDR1 reads MGHRA; CDR2 reads YSYEKL. Trimming left V 1 base short and J 3 bases short, with 9 bases between. CDR3 DNA sequence: TGCGCCAGCAGCCAAGTTAGGGACGACACTGAAGCTTTCTTT. It codes for CASSQVRDDTEAFF.

A few counts support this clonotype. The chain recombines TRBV5-1 with TRBJ2-3, with TRBD2 matching over 7 bases. Germline values: CDR1 SGHRS, CDR2 YFSETQ. J gave up 0 bases and V 3 bases, and 10 bases lay outside the gene matches. CDR3 size: 17 residues. The CDR3 sequence is CASSSKDLAASTDTQYF. For the CDR3, the DNA is TGCGCCAGCAGCTCGAAAGATCTAGCGGCTAGCACAGATACGCAGTATTTT.

This rearrangement joins TRBV12-3 or TRBV12-4 to TRBJ2-5; a weak D match, TRBD1 (5 bases). This CDR3 comprises 13 residues. The V end was cut by 6 bases, the J end by 5 bases, with 13 bases between. CDR3 nucleotides: TGTGCCAGCAGCGATGCAGCAGGGGAGACCCAGTACTTC. Its protein is CASSDAAGETQYF.

This chain joins TRBV6-1 and TRBJ1-2, with no clear D. Germline CDR1 MNHNS, CDR2 SASEGT. The ends were cut back, 3 bases at V and 4 bases at J, with 18 bases in the middle. There are 16 residues in the CDR3. This CDR3 is CASSELPSSGAYGYTF. The CDR3 DNA sequence: TGTGCCAGCAGTGAGCTTCCGAGCTCAGGAGCCTATGGCTACACCTTC.

In the case of this clonotype: Compared with germline, one end of the junction differs, possibly owing to a read error. The chain links TRBV7-7 to TRBJ2-5; TRBD1 might be the D (5 bases). The CDR3 sequence is 15 residues long. Germline V CDR1 and CDR2: SSHAT, FNYEAQ (reference sequence). CDR3 nucleotides: TGTGCTAGCAGCTCTGGCAGGGTGTGGCAAGAGACCCAGTACTTC. Its translation: CASSSGRVWQETQYF.

As for this clonotype: A much larger clone lies a single base off, so this may be a read error. The chain carries TRBV10-3 and TRBJ1-5; no firm D call. The CDR3 loop spans 12 amino acids. CDR1 is ENHRY and CDR2 is SYGVKD in the germline V gene. V lost 5 bases and J lost 5, with 7 bases in between. CDR3 coding DNA: TGTGCCATCAGTAAGAGGGATCAGCCCCAGCATTTT. Translating it yields CAISKRDQPQHF.

The rearrangement joins TRBV20-1 to TRBJ2-3; D is ambiguous. The germline CDR1 and CDR2 sequences are DFQATT and SNEGSKA (reference sequence). The CDR3 is 16 amino acids. V dropped 4 bases and J dropped 2 bases, with 19 bases sitting between them. The CDR3 loop reads CSATEVRQEHTDTQYF. The CDR3 DNA reads TGCAGTGCTACCGAGGTGAGACAAGAACACACAGATACGCAGTATTTT.

This sequence joins TRBV5-1 and TRBJ2-6, with 9 bases that match TRBD1. J was trimmed by 1 base and V by 2 bases; bases with no gene match: 7. The CDR3 runs 18 residues. The V gene's germline CDR1 is SGHRS and CDR2 YFSETQ. The CDR3 DNA reads as TGCGCCAGCAGCTTAACCGGGACAGGGTGGTCTGGGGCCAACGTCCTGACTTTC. The encoded protein is CASSLTGTGWSGANVLTF.

This clonotype appeared a few times. This rearrangement joins TRBV7-2 to TRBJ2-7; TRBD2 is a possible D gene (6 bases). The CDR3 has 15 residues. The V gene lost 5 bases and the J gene lost 0 bases, with 14 bases spanning the gap. Germline V lookup: CDR1 SGHTA, CDR2 FQGNSA. CDR3 DNA: TGTGCCAGCAGCCCCTGCGGGGATTCCTCCTACGAGCAGTACTTC. As protein: CASSPCGDSSYEQYF. Full variable domain (missing parts from reference TRBV7-2 and TRBJ2-7): GAGVSQSPSNKVTEKGKDVELRCDPISGHTALYWYRQSLGQGLEFLIYFQGNSAPDKSGLPSDRFSAERTGGSVSTLTIQRTQQEDSAVYLCASSPCGDSSYEQYFGPGTRLTVT.

The chain recombines TRBV2 with TRBJ1-2; weak D call: TRBD1 (6 bases). This CDR3 has 15 amino acids. Germline V lookup: CDR1 SNHLY, CDR2 FYNNEI. V gave up 6 bases and J gave up 2 bases, with 16 bases separating them. CDR3 in DNA: TGTGCCAGCAGAGCGGACAGCTACCAGAACTATGGCTACACCTTC. Protein: CASRADSYQNYGYTF.

This clonotype was counted only a few times. An end of the junction does not agree with germline; a read error may underlie this. The chain's CDR3 is CASSHSRQGSNQSQHF. CDR3 coding DNA: TGTGCCAGCAGTCATAGTCGGCAGGGTAGTAATCAGTCCCAGCATTTT. V and J are TRBV12-3 or TRBV12-4 and TRBJ1-5; maybe TRBD1 (5 bases). The CDR3 is 16 residues long.

Written as DNA, the CDR3 is TGTGCCATCAGCGAAGGACTAGCGGGGGAAGATGAGCAGTTCTTC. Encoded protein: CAISEGLAGEDEQFF. The rearrangement uses TRBV10-3 and TRBJ2-1, with 13 bases that match TRBD2. Per the germline V gene, CDR1 is ENHRY and CDR2 is SYGVKD. Germline trimming cut 6 bases from V and 8 bases from J; bases unmatched to any gene: 7. This CDR3 has 15 amino acids.

This chain links TRBV20-1 with TRBJ1-4, with 9 bases fitting TRBD1. The CDR3 consists of 14 residues. The germline CDR1 and CDR2 sequences are DFQATT and SNEGSKA (reference sequence). The ends lost 5 bases at V and 3 bases at J; junction bases unmatched: 4. The CDR3 spells CSAQQGAANEKLFF. CDR3 coding DNA: TGCAGTGCTCAACAGGGGGCGGCTAATGAAAAACTGTTTTTT.

This clonotype has more than one count but fewer than ten. The chain carries TRBV10-3 and TRBJ1-1; 7 bases map to TRBD1. The ends lost 10 bases at V and 1 base at J; junction bases unmatched: 12. Germline CDR1 and CDR2: ENHRY and SYGVKD. The CDR3 has 15 residues. The CDR3 reads CATSPATGENTEAFF. The CDR3 nucleotides read TGTGCCACCTCTCCTGCTACAGGGGAGAACACTGAAGCTTTCTTT.

With respect to this clonotype: A read error is possible here, since a much larger clone lies one base away. The V call is TRBV6-1, the J call TRBJ1-2; maybe TRBD1 (6 bases). V was pared by 6 bases and J by 10 bases, with 18 bases between. CDR1 is MNHNS and CDR2 is SASEGT in the germline V gene. This CDR3 is built from 13 residues. CDR3 protein: CASSQQGARDYTF. Written as DNA, the CDR3 is TGTGCCAGCAGCCAACAGGGAGCGCGTGACTACACCTTC.

The V and J genes are TRBV20-1 and TRBJ2-5, with 9 bases matching TRBD2. The germline gives CDR1 DFQATT, CDR2 SNEGSKA (reference sequence). This CDR3 is 15 amino acids long. V lost 3 bases and J lost 0; bases outside the gene matches: 5. This CDR3 is CSASRLAGNQETQYF. Here the CDR3 DNA reads TGCAGTGCTAGTCGGCTAGCGGGGAACCAAGAGACCCAGTACTTC.

V and J are TRBV7-3 and TRBJ2-1; maybe TRBD2 (6 bases). Deletions cut 3 bases from V and 9 bases from J, with 18 bases between. The CDR3 consists of 15 residues. Germline loops: CDR1 SGHTA, CDR2 FQGTGA. The CDR3 sequence is CASSFRRGPESEQFF. As DNA, the CDR3 is TGTGCCAGCAGCTTTAGGCGGGGCCCGGAAAGTGAGCAGTTCTTC.

This chain connects TRBV12-3 or TRBV12-4 to TRBJ2-7; D is unclear. Between the trimmed V and J ends, which lost 5 bases and 1 base, there was a span of 12 bases. This CDR3 comprises 14 residues. CDR3 amino acids: CASSRRGRSYEQYF. Written as DNA, the CDR3 is TGTGCCAGCAGTCGCAGAGGAAGATCCTACGAGCAGTACTTC.

This clonotype was detected a few times. The chain combines TRBV28 with TRBJ2-4; tentatively, D is TRBD1 or TRBD2 (5 bases each). Per the germline V gene, CDR1 is MDHEN and CDR2 is SYDVKM. The ends were cut back, 5 bases at V and 5 bases at J, with 16 bases in the middle. CDR3 length: 15 amino acids. CDR3 in DNA: TGTGCCAGCAGTCGACTGGGGGTTTCGGAAAACATTCAGTACTTC. It specifies CASSRLGVSENIQYF.

This clonotype has a single count. A single base separates this from a much larger clone, so it may be a read error. This chain links TRBV10-3 with TRBJ2-1; D is ambiguous. CDR1 is ENHRY, CDR2 SYGVKD, per germline. The CDR3 covers 14 residues. The CDR3 region is CAISEDSSYNEQIF. The CDR3 bases are TGTGCCATCAGTGAGGATAGCTCCTACAATGAGCAGATCTTC.

As DNA, the CDR3 is TGTGCCAGCAGGCGAGACAGGGGGCAGGGGACCCAGTACTTC. Amino acids: CASRRDRGQGTQYF. The chain recombines TRBV28 with TRBJ2-5; the match to TRBD1 covers 10 bases. The V gene's germline CDR1 is MDHEN and CDR2 SYDVKM. This CDR3 is built from 14 residues. The junction had 8 bases not matched to a gene; V was cut back by 6 bases and J by 7 bases.